The present T cell receptor beta chain was sequenced within a study of blood T cell repertoires in COVID-19 (dated by TCRdb to 2018 to 2021). Turning to the overall study: Samples from collaborators originated in the United States, Italy and Spain and spanned both the acute and convalescent phases of COVID-19. The prospective study material was composed of cDNA or gDNA derived from T cells, B-cell-depleted T cells, or PBMCs. Subjects who had been exposed to COVID-19, were actively infected with it, or had recovered from it provided the deeply sampled blood TCRbeta repertoires that made up the dataset. A freely available public database, intended as a resource for researchers studying the immune response to SARS-CoV-2, is where the repertoires were released. The samples were drawn from the first 160 participants of the ongoing ImmuneRACE study and from 950 to 1,500 subjects provided by 6 global collaborators. Sample metadata almost always included a de-identified subject ID, COVID-19 status, age in years and sex. Where available, HLA class I and class II types were obtained from metadata supplied by the sample provider rather than from assay-based typing.

On this clone: It lacks a known antigen. One base away there is no much larger clone; base qualities are not given.

In the prospective study, participants were 18 to 89 years old, resided in 20 to 30 geographic areas of the United States, and were enrolled through a virtual design. To assign participants to cohorts, the prospective study relied on clinical history that participants themselves reported in a screening survey and a study questionnaire. Each participant in the prospective study had whole blood, serum and a nasopharyngeal or oropharyngeal swab collected by mobile phlebotomists. Over an approximately two-month period, participants in the prospective study had the option of providing additional blood draws and questionnaires. Prospective study blood samples were shipped either frozen or at room temperature before DNA extraction. The immunoSEQ Assay, a bias-controlled multiplex PCR, was used to amplify TCRbeta CDR3 regions from genomic DNA. From the authors' description of their analysis: Nucleated cell counts per sample were estimated from amplification of reference gene primers within the assay. Sequence reads were collapsed and filtered to measure the absolute abundance of every unique TCRbeta CDR3 rearrangement. For each sample, productive Simpson clonality was calculated as the square root of Simpson's diversity index across productive rearrangements. Sourced from immuneACCESS, this table was stored by TCRdb with only in-frame sequences that have V and J called. A share of the clones is absent; for the studies checked, an unresolved V gene accounts for under half, and the remainder has no known explanation. The V and J calls and the clone size are those of that table, but D and trimming were determined from the DNA. This sample gives 300,000 to 400,000 clones in total; 65% to 90% of them show up just once. The ten biggest clones cover about 4.2% of the sample.

Broader findings and caveats from the paper: The quantity of clinical and demographic metadata differed by source and by participant and was supplied without curation.

This TCR came from a woman aged 40 to 49 with acute COVID-19. Material for sequencing was PBMCs or T cells enriched from blood (not recorded which).

The CDR3 corresponds to CASSYRTDGNTIYF. The nucleotides are TGTGCCAGCAGTTACCGGACTGACGGAAACACCATATATTTT. This chain joins TRBV6-5 to TRBJ1-3; confidence is insufficient to name the D gene. The germline V gene provides CDR1 MNHEY and CDR2 SVGAGI. The junction carries 9 bases between V and J, which are trimmed by 2 bases and 4 bases respectively. From the cysteine through the phenylalanine, the CDR3 covers 14 amino acids. CDR3 DNA only is kept here, 42 bases in frame from base 1.